A single sample gave rise to the 26 T cell receptor beta chains below, sequenced in a study of T cell repertoires in cytomegalovirus infection. No antigen has been identified for these receptors. TCRdb re-analysed the reads in MiXCR, keeping a single row per CDR3 protein. The table shows approximately 260,000 distinct CDR3 sequences, with 22% occurring only once. Sequencing was performed on cultured PBMCs, taken from culture after CMV antigen stimulation. Every receptor here comes from a human donor in good health (CMV status not recorded). Some clones in this sample may be carry-over from other donors' samples.

This clonotype occurred many times. V usage is TRBV7-8 and J usage is TRBJ2-1; TRBD2 agrees at 12 bases. Losses at the gene ends were 0 bases for V and 4 bases for J; bases not matched to a gene: 1. This CDR3 has 16 amino acids. Germline V gene sequence: CDR1 SGHVS, CDR2 FQNEAQ. The CDR3 bases are TGTGCCAGCAGCTTAGCCGGGACTAGCGGGTACAATGAGCAGTTCTTC. Translated, it gives CASSLAGTSGYNEQFF.

This clonotype was observed many times. The chain links TRBV7-9 to TRBJ1-3; a weak D match, TRBD1 (5 bases). CDR1 SEHNR and CDR2 FQNEAQ come from the germline V gene (reference sequence). Trimming cost V 8 bases and J 7 bases, with 18 bases left between them. There are 14 residues in the CDR3. The CDR3 region is CASWTTGRENTIYF. The DNA for the CDR3 is TGTGCCAGCTGGACAACGGGCAGGGAGAACACCATATATTTT.

This clonotype showed up many times. The chain has TRBV6-2 or TRBV6-3 and TRBJ2-7; no reliable D call. The CDR3 is made up of 18 amino acids. The V gene lost 3 bases and the J gene lost 0 bases, with 21 bases spanning the gap. Germline assignment: CDR1 MNHEY and CDR2 SVGEGT. CDR3 DNA sequence: TGTGCCAGCAGTTATTCGTCCCTAGGCCCGTCAAGCTCCTACGAGCAGTACTTC. Translating it yields CASSYSSLGPSSSYEQYF.

The V call is TRBV5-4, the J call TRBJ2-3, with 10 bases matching TRBD1. The CDR3 sequence is 16 residues long. Germline CDR1 SGHNT, CDR2 YYREEE (reference sequence). Trimming at V came to 7 bases and at J to 6 bases, leaving 14 bases not matched to a gene. The CDR3 DNA is TGTGCCAGCGGCCAACCCGGGACAGGGGCAGGGGATACGCAGTATTTT. Its protein product is CASGQPGTGAGDTQYF.

This clonotype was counted a few times. This chain uses TRBV3-1 with TRBJ2-4; 9 bases map to TRBD2. Trimming at V came to 4 bases and at J to 6 bases, leaving 4 bases not matched to a gene. Germline CDR1 reads LGHDT; CDR2 reads YNNKEL (reference sequence). The length of the CDR3 is 14 residues. CDR3 coding DNA: TGTGCCAGCAGCCTGAGCGGGGGGCTAAACATTCAGTACTTC. Its translation: CASSLSGGLNIQYF.

This clonotype was counted ten times or more. J is TRBJ2-3 and V is TRBV7-2, with TRBD2 matching over 9 bases. Per the germline V gene, CDR1 is SGHTA and CDR2 is FQGNSA. CDR3 length: 16 amino acids. Trimming at V came to 0 bases and at J to 6 bases, leaving 7 bases not matched to a gene. This chain's CDR3 is CASSLATSGTRDTQYF. For the CDR3, the DNA is TGTGCCAGCAGCTTAGCGACTAGCGGTACCAGGGATACGCAGTATTTT. Full variable domain (missing parts from reference TRBV7-2 and TRBJ2-3): GAGVSQSPSNKVTEKGKDVELRCDPISGHTALYWYRQSLGQGLEFLIYFQGNSAPDKSGLPSDRFSAERTGGSVSTLTIQRTQQEDSAVYLCASSLATSGTRDTQYFGPGTRLTVL.

This clonotype was counted at least ten times. The CDR3 loop reads CASSWTGLETQYF. Written as DNA, the CDR3 is TGTGCCAGCAGTTGGACAGGCCTAGAGACCCAGTACTTC. This sequence joins TRBV6-6 and TRBJ2-5, with 7 bases identical to TRBD1. CDR1 is MNHNY, CDR2 SVGAGI, per germline (reference sequence). The CDR3 has 13 amino acids. V dropped 4 bases and J dropped 4; count of bases not matched to a gene: 3.

This clonotype was picked up many times. The chain combines TRBV7-2 with TRBJ1-2; unclear D gene. The V and J ends lost 7 bases and 7 bases respectively, with 16 bases between them. Germline lookup yields CDR1 SGHTA and CDR2 FQGNSA. The CDR3 totals 13 residues. This chain's CDR3 is CASTPPGDLGYTF. In DNA form, the CDR3 reads TGTGCCAGCACCCCTCCCGGGGATCTTGGCTACACCTTC.

This rearrangement joins TRBV10-3 to TRBJ2-3, with no clear D. Trimming stripped 6 bases from V and 10 bases from J, with 17 bases between. Germline V gives CDR1 ENHRY, CDR2 SYGVKD. This CDR3 has 13 amino acids. CDR3 coding DNA: TGTGCCATCAGCCCCTCGTTGCGAGAAGCGCAGTATTTT. Its translation is CAISPSLREAQYF.

This clonotype was observed a few times. This rearrangement joins TRBV6-2 or TRBV6-3 to TRBJ1-5; tentative D call: TRBD1 (6 bases). This CDR3 is 16 amino acids long. Between the trimmed V and J ends, which lost 2 bases and 3 bases, there was a span of 14 bases. Germline V gene sequence: CDR1 MNHEY, CDR2 SVGEGT. CDR3 sequence (DNA): TGTGCCAGCAGTTACCCCGGGACATTCCTCAATCAGCCCCAGCATTTT. Translated, it gives CASSYPGTFLNQPQHF.

The chain joins TRBV12-3 or TRBV12-4 to TRBJ2-2; TRBD2 matches 13 bases. The ends lost 5 bases at V and 4 bases at J; junction bases unmatched: 10. This CDR3 has 18 residues. In DNA, the CDR3 is TGTGCCAGCAGTCACGGGACTAGCGGGAACTCCCTCACCGGGGAGCTGTTTTTT. This codes for CASSHGTSGNSLTGELFF.

This clonotype was seen a few times. The chain has TRBV10-3 and TRBJ2-7; D remains ambiguous. The ends were cut back, 0 bases at V and 3 bases at J, with 9 bases in the middle. Germline CDR1 is ENHRY and CDR2 is SYGVKD. This CDR3 comprises 14 residues. The CDR3 nucleotides are TGTGCCATCAGTGAGTCGGGTCACGGCTACGAGCAGTACGTC. This sequence encodes CAISESGHGYEQYV.

This clonotype was seen more than once but under ten times. This chain links TRBV18 with TRBJ2-3; D is undetermined. Trimming took 5 bases from V and 3 from J, leaving 9 bases between them. Per the germline V gene, CDR1 is KGHSH and CDR2 is LQKENI. CDR3 length: 13 residues. CDR3 loop: CASSSGPTDTQYF. DNA for the CDR3: TGTGCCAGCTCATCCGGACCTACAGATACGCAGTATTTT.

This clonotype is a singleton in its sample. It may be a read error: a sequence one base away is much more abundant. This chain links TRBV12-3 or TRBV12-4 with TRBJ1-2, with 7 bases that match TRBD1. The length of the CDR3 is 15 residues. With V trimmed by 6 bases and J by 8 bases, 15 bases remained unmatched. The CDR3 DNA follows: TGTGCCAGCAGCCGCGCCGCCGGGACAGACTCCGGCTACACCTTC. It yields the protein CASSRAAGTDSGYTF.

The chain uses TRBV7-3 and TRBJ2-3; TRBD2 agrees at 13 bases. The junction had 9 bases not matched to a gene; V was cut back by 5 bases and J by 7 bases. The germline CDR1 and CDR2 sequences are SGHTA and FQGTGA. The CDR3 is 16 amino acids. The CDR3 loop reads CASSGGLAGEGYTQYF. The CDR3 nucleotides are TGTGCCAGCAGCGGAGGACTAGCGGGAGAGGGATATACGCAGTATTTT.

The chain recombines TRBV3-1 with TRBJ1-1; tentative D call: TRBD1 (5 bases). The CDR3 length is 17 residues. Trimming cost V 2 bases and J 5 bases, with 21 bases left between them. The germline gives CDR1 LGHDT, CDR2 YNNKEL (reference sequence). This CDR3 is CASSQLRWGAIRTEAFF. The CDR3, as DNA: TGTGCCAGCAGCCAACTAAGATGGGGCGCTATACGGACTGAAGCTTTCTTT.

This clonotype appeared once. The chain employs TRBV28 and TRBJ2-3, with D maybe TRBD2 (6 bases). In germline, CDR1 is MDHEN, CDR2 SYDVKM. The CDR3 has 11 residues. Trimming shortened V by 6 bases and J by 7 bases, and 8 bases separated the two germline ends. Written as DNA, the CDR3 is TGTGCCAGCAGGGGGGGAAATACGCAGTATTTT. Translated: CASRGGNTQYF.

This clonotype was observed a handful of times. The genes are TRBV5-8 and TRBJ1-6, with a weak D call TRBD1 (5 bases). This CDR3 spans 15 amino acids. Trimming pared 1 base from V and 9 bases from J, leaving 14 bases between. CDR1 is SGHTS, CDR2 YDEGEE, per germline. CDR3 amino acids: CASSLTQGKGSPLHF. CDR3 sequence (DNA): TGTGCCAGCAGCTTGACGCAGGGAAAGGGTTCACCCCTCCACTTT.

This clonotype showed up many times. The chain couples TRBV6-2 or TRBV6-3 to TRBJ2-5, with D possibly being TRBD2 (6 bases). The length of the CDR3 is 15 residues. Germline V CDR1 and CDR2: MNHEY, SVGEGT. The V end lost 0 bases, the J end lost 5 bases, and 13 bases lay between the germline ends. The CDR3 DNA sequence: TGTGCCAGCAGTTACTCGAGAGGCGGGACGGAGACCCAGTACTTC. This translates into CASSYSRGGTETQYF.

This clonotype was seen more than once but under ten times. The chain couples TRBV20-1 to TRBJ2-1; 12 bases agree with TRBD2. The germline V gene has CDR1 DFQATT and CDR2 SNEGSKA (reference sequence). The V gene end was trimmed by 5 bases and the J gene end by 5 bases; junction bases not matched to a gene: 7. The CDR3 is 15 amino acids. The CDR3 DNA reads TGCAGTGCTCAGACTAGCGGGAGCATCGACAATGAGCAGTTCTTC. Residues: CSAQTSGSIDNEQFF.

This clonotype was seen repeatedly, ten times or more. V gene TRBV7-2 combines with J gene TRBJ2-5; the D gene could be TRBD1 or TRBD2 (7 bases each). Trimming left V 3 bases short and J 5 bases short, with 10 bases between. Germline values: CDR1 SGHTA, CDR2 FQGNSA. The CDR3 is 13 residues long. The CDR3 region is CASSFQGGETQYF. Here the CDR3 DNA reads TGTGCCAGCAGCTTTCAGGGGGGGGAGACCCAGTACTTC.

This clonotype was observed many times. The gene calls are TRBV7-2 and TRBJ2-3; 8 bases align to TRBD2. The CDR3 consists of 16 residues. CDR1 is SGHTA, CDR2 FQGNSA, per germline. With 3 bases clipped from V and 0 bases from J, the junction kept 5 bases outside the gene matches. The CDR3 reads CASSFSGLGSTDTQYF. The DNA of the CDR3 is TGTGCCAGCAGCTTTTCGGGACTAGGCAGCACAGATACGCAGTATTTT.

The table lists this clonotype with a few counts. The chain has TRBV19 and TRBJ2-7; D is possibly TRBD2 (5 bases). The CDR3 is 14 amino acids. The V gene's germline CDR1 is LNHDA and CDR2 SQIVND (reference sequence). V was pared by 3 bases and J by 3 bases, with 12 bases between. The DNA for the CDR3 is TGTGCCAGTAGTATCGGCAACGGGGACTACGAGCAGTACGTC. Encoded protein: CASSIGNGDYEQYV.

To note about this clonotype: It may be a read error: a sequence one base away is much more abundant. This chain links TRBV5-6 with TRBJ2-3; a weak D match, TRBD1 (5 bases). In germline, CDR1 is SGHDT, CDR2 YYEEEE. This CDR3 comprises 14 residues. The CDR3 loop reads CASSWRTSIGTRYF. The DNA of the CDR3 is TGTGCCAGCAGCTGGCGGACAAGCATAGGTACGCGGTATTTT. Filled out from reference TRBV5-6 and TRBJ2-3, the complete variable domain reads DAGVTQSPTHLIKTRGQQVTLRCSPKSGHDTVSWYQQALGQGPQFIFQYYEEEERQRGNFPDRFSGHQFPNYSSELNVNALLLGDSALYLCASSWRTSIGTRYFGPGTRLTVL.

This clonotype was picked up a small number of times. The chain employs TRBV12-5 and TRBJ2-1, with D unclear. The CDR3 contains 16 residues. In germline, CDR1 is LGHNT, CDR2 FRNRAP. The V end lost 2 bases, the J end lost 10 bases, and 21 bases lay between the germline ends. The DNA for the CDR3 is TGTGCTAGTGGTTTGATCCCCCGACTCTGGCGCCACGAGCAGTTCTTC. This sequence encodes CASGLIPRLWRHEQFF.

This clonotype was counted only a few times. The J gene is TRBJ2-7, the V gene TRBV27; 11 bases are shared with TRBD1. The CDR3 loop spans 14 amino acids. Germline V gene data show CDR1 as MNHEY and CDR2 as SMNVEV (reference sequence). V dropped 5 bases and J dropped 4; count of bases not matched to a gene: 4. Here the CDR3 reads CASSPGTGGYEQYV. CDR3 DNA sequence: TGTGCCAGCAGTCCCGGGACAGGGGGTTACGAGCAGTACGTC.